The following is a T cell receptor (beta chain) sequence with its context. Its antigen is currently not known. The record has no base qualities; no much larger clone is one base away. The donors belonged to the validation cohort of about 130 subjects, which was separate from the approximately 610-subject first cohort. The germline V gene sets CDR1 to MDHEN and CDR2 to SYDVKM. The CDR3, from cysteine to phenylalanine, totals 15 residues. The entry retains the CDR3 DNA only, 45 bases that are in frame from base 1. From V the trimming removes 7 bases and from J it removes 5 bases, while the gene matches leave 13 bases of the junction unaccounted for. This sample is drawn from a study of cytomegalovirus exposure and HLA in healthy donors listed by TCRdb under 2017. With regard to the full study: According to a later analysis, one platform produced both the 120 validation repertoires and the 666 repertoires of the first cohort. Besides the first cohort of about 730 subjects, a separate validation cohort made up of over 95 different subjects was used. The aim of the study was to test whether cataloging public T cell receptors could identify signatures of past pathogen exposure. To predict cytomegalovirus infection status, the study brought together high-throughput TCR immunosequencing, statistical association of individual TCRs with disease status, and machine learning.

General study outcomes and caveats: A later analysis had no HLA typing for the validation cohort, so co-occurrence there was scored across all 120 or so repertoires. In vitro tests confirmed that a few of the cytomegalovirus-associated TCR beta chains recognize cytomegalovirus antigens. According to the authors, the approach could potentially be generalized to other disease states and immunological phenotypes. The classifier was reported to diagnose cytomegalovirus status with high specificity and sensitivity in both the original cohort and the validation cohort. Most TCR sequences were seen in very few donors, while some public TCRs were found in many individuals. Of the cluster scores, about 94% were above 0 in a later analysis, which found that TCRs clustered in the first cohort also tended to co-occur in the 110 or so validation repertoires. The study gave a list of about 170 TCR beta chains associated with cytomegalovirus.

Libraries came from the immunoSEQ multiplex PCR assay. The authors' analysis ran thus. A statistical classification framework was built to diagnose cytomegalovirus status from the catalog of TCR beta chain sequences. TCRdb provides this immuneACCESS table in a form limited to in-frame rearrangements. Some clones are lacking; in checked studies, under half of them reflect an unresolved V gene, and why the rest are absent is not known. V and J calls and clone size are copied from that table; D and trimming were computed from the DNA. In this sample the table shows 100,000 to 120,000 clones, 95% of which occur a single time. The ten largest clones capture 0.67% of the sample.

Sequencing was carried out using PBMCs. Recombination joined TRBV28 with TRBJ1-1, with 7 junctional bases fitting TRBD1. This TCR derives from a woman aged 18-30 years in good health and CMV-seronegative. The CDR3 here reads CASMGGGTAGTEAFF. In nucleotide form, the sequence is TGTGCCAGCATGGGGGGTGGGACAGCGGGTACTGAAGCTTTCTTT.